The rows below give T cell receptor beta chains drawn from one sample of a study of blood T cell repertoires in COVID-19. Some clones are missing from TCRdb's copy, which holds only in-frame ones; the method was immunoSEQ multiplex PCR. The data contain a few hundred thousand clones, roughly 89% of them seen just once; the ten biggest clones take up roughly a tenth. The sample taken for sequencing was PBMCs or T cells enriched from blood (not recorded which). These receptors were collected from a woman in her fifties or sixties who had recovered from COVID-19. Each CDR3 is given without its conserved first and last residue.

CDR3aa	v_gene	j_gene
ASSLGEGGELF	TRBV5-1	TRBJ1-4
ASTPYGATNEKLF	TRBV5-8	TRBJ1-4
ASSFSGTLGTDTQY	TRBV27	TRBJ2-3
ASGSTETDTQY	TRBV12-5	TRBJ2-3
ASSLDRGRRVWNEQY	TRBV11-2	TRBJ2-7
ASSHSGATSYNEQF	TRBV11-1	TRBJ2-1
SARPGYEQY	TRBV20-1	TRBJ2-7
ASSISPHSPLH	TRBV19	TRBJ1-6
ASSVGFGDREIRDGYT	TRBV9	TRBJ1-2
ASSLGGGTDTQY	TRBV9	TRBJ2-3
ASSRQGRGYGYT	TRBV3-1/TRBV3-2	TRBJ1-2
ASSLMGQVGYT	TRBV5-5	TRBJ1-2
ASSLGTGGNQPQH	TRBV3-1/TRBV3-2	TRBJ1-5
ASSLAQWTGELF	TRBV5-1	TRBJ2-2
ASSPGTGVSPLH	TRBV18	TRBJ1-6
ASTDRPNTGELF	TRBV7-3	TRBJ2-2
ASRMDREDYGYT	TRBV11-2	TRBJ1-2
ASRYRGGDGYT	TRBV6-5	TRBJ1-2
ASSQTGSGGAWETQY	TRBV14	TRBJ2-5